This T cell receptor beta chain comes out of a study of beta chain features in type 1 diabetes. Across the whole study: Cell yields, gender and age were comparable in patients and healthy donors. General study points: Moderately but significantly shorter TCRB CDR3s were found in Type 1 diabetes patients in all four CD4+ subsets.

In its sample, this clone was seen a few times. Antigen: not known. Germline V CDR1 and CDR2: SGHNT, YYREEE (reference sequence). The V segment lost 0 bases and the J segment 4 bases; nucleotides outside the gene matches: 5. The CDR3 runs 15 residues. Reverse transcribing all isolated RNA meant expressed TCRB transcripts were sequenced. Clones were sequenced by immunoSEQ multiplex PCR, and TCRdb holds only the in-frame ones, with some missing. The data show under 450,000 clones, approximately 16% seen once. The sequencing input was naive CD4+ T cells from blood. The V and J genes are TRBV5-4 and TRBJ1-2; TRBD1 matches 8 bases. This TCR was recovered from a woman aged 18-29 years in good health. The CDR3 DNA is TGTGCCAGCAGCTTGGGTCAGGGGGCGATCTATGGCTACACCTTC. Translation gives CASSLGQGAIYGYTF.